The 14 T cell receptor beta chains given below trace back to one sample, sequenced in a study of shared clonotypes between healthy human individuals. The data were produced by immunoSEQ multiplex PCR, yet TCRdb's version contains in-frame clones alone and is incomplete. The sample holds 550,000 to 750,000 clones, under 95% seen once. Terminally differentiated effector memory CD45RA+ cells were excluded from the naive CD8 cells, which were CD45RO-negative and positively selected for CCR7. Sequencing used naive CD8+ T cells sorted from blood. The receptor set was obtained from a young man in good health.

The V call is TRBV11-2, the J call TRBJ2-7, with 7 nucleotides matching TRBD1. The CDR3 spans 13 residues. The V gene's germline CDR1 is SGHAT and CDR2 FQNNGV. The V segment lost 5 bases and the J segment 6 bases; nucleotides outside the gene matches: 7. CDR3 amino acids: CASSLTGHGEQYF. The CDR3 bases are TGTGCCAGCAGCCTGACAGGGCACGGCGAGCAGTACTTC.

The chain combines TRBV5-6 with TRBJ2-7, with 8 bases aligning to TRBD2. CDR1 and CDR2 (germline): SGHDT, YYEEEE. This CDR3 is 17 amino acids long. Losses at the gene ends were 3 bases for V and 1 base for J; bases not matched to a gene: 12. The CDR3 DNA reads TGTGCCAGCAGCTCTCCCGTAGGGTTAGCGGGATCCTACGAGCAGTACTTC. This gives the protein CASSSPVGLAGSYEQYF.

The chain has TRBV27 and TRBJ2-7; the match to TRBD2 covers 7 bases. V lost 8 bases, J lost 3 bases, and 16 bases stayed unmatched. Germline values: CDR1 MNHEY, CDR2 SMNVEV (reference sequence). The CDR3 loop spans 16 amino acids. This CDR3 reads CASCSNWREGGYEQYF. The CDR3 DNA sequence: TGTGCCAGCTGCTCTAATTGGAGGGAGGGAGGCTACGAGCAGTACTTC.

The V gene is TRBV15, the J gene TRBJ2-1; 7 positions match TRBD2. Trimming removed 4 bases from V and 6 bases from J; junction bases left unmatched: 9. This CDR3 spans 15 amino acids. Germline V lookup: CDR1 LNHNV, CDR2 YYDKDF (reference sequence). Here the CDR3 DNA reads TGTGCCACCAGCACGAGCCTCGGCGGGAGCAATGAGCAGTTCTTC. Encoded protein: CATSTSLGGSNEQFF.

This clone was detected once. The V gene is TRBV6-1, the J gene TRBJ2-1, with 7 positions matching TRBD2. CDR3 size: 15 residues. V shed 1 base, J shed 5 bases, and the junction held 5 bases outside the gene matches. Germline CDR1 reads MNHNS; CDR2 reads SASEGT. The CDR3 sequence: CASSEVGGINNEQFF. CDR3 nucleotide sequence: TGTGCCAGCAGTGAAGTGGGAGGGATCAACAATGAGCAGTTCTTC.

The rearrangement joins TRBV9 to TRBJ2-5; D is perhaps TRBD1 or TRBD2 (5 bases each). The germline V and J ends were trimmed by 1 base and 5 bases, with 6 bases remaining between them. The CDR3 runs 12 residues. Germline CDR1 is SGDLS and CDR2 is YYNGEE. The CDR3 sequence: CASSVWGETQYF. CDR3 in DNA: TGTGCCAGCAGCGTATGGGGGGAGACCCAGTACTTC. The complete variable domain, with remaining parts taken from reference TRBV9 and TRBJ2-5, reads DSGVTQTPKHLITATGQRVTLRCSPRSGDLSVYWYQQSLDQGLQFLIQYYNGEERAKGNILERFSAQQFPDLHSELNLSSLELGDSALYFCASSVWGETQYFGPGTRLLVL.

The CDR3 sequence is CASSEGDSYQPQHF. The DNA for the CDR3 is TGTGCCAGCAGTGAGGGGGACAGCTATCAGCCCCAGCATTTT. This rearrangement joins TRBV6-1 to TRBJ1-5, with TRBD1 identical over 7 bases. With V trimmed by 3 bases and J by 5 bases, 4 bases remained unmatched. CDR1 MNHNS and CDR2 SASEGT come from the germline V gene. CDR3 length equals 14 residues.

The V gene is TRBV27, the J gene TRBJ2-7, with D perhaps TRBD2 (6 bases). Trimming took off 0 bases at V and 5 bases at J, with 14 bases between the two ends. Germline lookup yields CDR1 MNHEY and CDR2 SMNVEV (reference sequence). This CDR3 has 15 amino acids. The CDR3 sequence: CASSLSPYGGNEQYF. In nucleotides, the CDR3 is TGTGCCAGCAGTTTATCCCCCTACGGGGGTAACGAGCAGTACTTC.

V is TRBV27 and J is TRBJ2-3; D is ambiguous. This CDR3 is built from 14 residues. Between the trimmed V and J ends, which lost 4 bases and 5 bases, there was a span of 13 bases. CDR1 MNHEY and CDR2 SMNVEV come from the germline V gene (reference sequence). CDR3 amino acids: CASSSGQGIDTQYF. In DNA form, the CDR3 reads TGTGCCAGCAGTTCCGGCCAAGGGATAGATACGCAGTATTTT.

V usage is TRBV7-2 and J usage is TRBJ2-1, with TRBD2 as a possible D gene (6 bases). This CDR3 contains 16 residues. Germline assignment: CDR1 SGHTA and CDR2 FQGNSA. The germline V and J ends were trimmed by 5 bases and 10 bases, with 24 bases remaining between them. For the CDR3, the DNA is TGTGCCAGCAGCGGGGGGATCGCGGACGAACTGTACGAGCAGTTCTTC. As protein: CASSGGIADELYEQFF. Full variable domain (rest looked up from reference TRBV7-2 and TRBJ2-1): GAGVSQSPSNKVTEKGKDVELRCDPISGHTALYWYRQSLGQGLEFLIYFQGNSAPDKSGLPSDRFSAERTGGSVSTLTIQRTQQEDSAVYLCASSGGIADELYEQFFGPGTRLTVL.

V is TRBV10-3 and J is TRBJ1-1, with D possibly being TRBD1 (6 bases). Germline CDR1 and CDR2: ENHRY and SYGVKD. Deletions cut 0 bases from V and 4 bases from J, with 9 bases between. The CDR3 has 14 amino acids. The CDR3 here is CAISESNRVTEAFF. CDR3 coding DNA: TGTGCCATCAGTGAGTCGAACAGGGTCACTGAAGCTTTCTTT.

The chain combines TRBV21-1 with TRBJ1-1; the D segment call TRBD1 is taken from the table without a DNA check. TRBV21-1 is a pseudogene segment. The CDR3 is 16 residues long. The CDR3 loop is CASSKSGTGQRIEAFF. For the CDR3, the DNA is TGTGCCAGCAGCAAATCGGGGACAGGCCAGAGGATCGAAGCTTTCTTT.

The V gene is TRBV7-9, the J gene TRBJ1-2, with D perhaps TRBD1 (5 bases). With 1 base removed from V and 7 bases from J, the gap between germline ends came to 10 bases. Germline CDR1 and CDR2: SEHNR and FQNEAQ (reference sequence). CDR3 length: 13 amino acids. This CDR3 reads CASSLVGQGGYTF. The CDR3 DNA sequence: TGTGCCAGCAGCTTAGTTGGGCAGGGTGGCTACACCTTC.

The chain recombines TRBV10-1 with TRBJ2-7, with D tentatively TRBD1 (6 bases). With 4 bases removed from V and 2 bases from J, the gap between germline ends came to 18 bases. The CDR3 is made up of 16 amino acids. The germline gives CDR1 WNHNN, CDR2 SYGVQD (reference sequence). CDR3 nucleotides: TGCGCCAGCAGTGCTCGCCGGGACACGTTGACCTACGAGCAGTACTTC. Protein product: CASSARRDTLTYEQYF.